This T cell receptor (beta chain) appears in the sequencing data of a study of T cells in Graves' hyperthyroidism and ophthalmopathy. Researchers took RNA transcripts and amplified the TCR beta CDR3 regions from them. Using the HTBI primer set, a first-round RT-PCR was run on the TCR CDR3. TCRdb used MiXCR to reprocess the multiplex PCR reads, holding one entry per CDR3 protein. This table has hundreds of thousands of distinct CDR3 sequences, about 16% appearing once. Newly diagnosed patients aged 18 to 65 had hyperthyroidism of under 2 months' duration. Ten or more counts support this clonotype. The sequencing sample was made of blood. This TCR derives from a woman in her 30s with Graves' hyperthyroidism.

CDR3 sequence reads: CASSRDRGLAGGSYEQYF. The CDR3 region has the DNA TGTGCCAGCAGCCGGGACCGGGGACTAGCGGGAGGATCCTACGAGCAGTACTTC. This chain connects TRBV14 to TRBJ2-7, with TRBD2 identical over 15 bases. The length of the CDR3 is 18 residues. The germline gives CDR1 SGHDN, CDR2 FVKESK. J lost 1 base, V lost 4 bases, and 8 bases had no gene match.